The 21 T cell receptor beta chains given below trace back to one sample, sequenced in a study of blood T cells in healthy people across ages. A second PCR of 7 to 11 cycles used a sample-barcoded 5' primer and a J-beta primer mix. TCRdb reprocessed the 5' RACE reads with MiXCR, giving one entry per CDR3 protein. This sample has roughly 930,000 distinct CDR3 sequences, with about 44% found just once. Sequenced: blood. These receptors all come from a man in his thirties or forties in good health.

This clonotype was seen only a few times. CDR3 DNA: TGCAGCGTTGAATCCCTAGCGGGGTCCTACAATGAGCAGTTCTTC. Translating it yields CSVESLAGSYNEQFF. V and J are TRBV29-1 and TRBJ2-1, with 9 bases matching TRBD2. There are 15 residues in the CDR3. Per the germline V gene, CDR1 is SQVTM and CDR2 is ANQGSEA. V trimming: 2 bases; J trimming: 1 base; junction bases outside the gene matches: 3.

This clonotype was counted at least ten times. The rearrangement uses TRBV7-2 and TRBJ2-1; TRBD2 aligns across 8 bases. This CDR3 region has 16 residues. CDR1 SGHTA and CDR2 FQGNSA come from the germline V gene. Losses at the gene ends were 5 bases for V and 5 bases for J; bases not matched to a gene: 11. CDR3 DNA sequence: TGTGCCAGCAGCCTAGGGGCTAGCGGGCCTGACAATGAGCAGTTCTTC. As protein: CASSLGASGPDNEQFF.

In DNA form, the CDR3 reads TGCGCCAGCAGCGAACCAGCGAAAGAGACCCAGTACTTC. Its protein product is CASSEPAKETQYF. The chain combines TRBV5-1 with TRBJ2-5, with D uncertain. The CDR3 consists of 13 residues. Germline CDR1 SGHRS, CDR2 YFSETQ. V lost 4 bases to trimming and J lost 3 bases, with 10 bases between them. The full variable domain, with the rest looked up from reference TRBV5-1 and TRBJ2-5, is KAGVTQTPRYLIKTRGQQVTLSCSPISGHRSVSWYQQTPGQGLQFLFEYFSETQRNKGNFPGRFSGRQFSNSRSEMNVSTLELGDSALYLCASSEPAKETQYFGPGTRLLVL.

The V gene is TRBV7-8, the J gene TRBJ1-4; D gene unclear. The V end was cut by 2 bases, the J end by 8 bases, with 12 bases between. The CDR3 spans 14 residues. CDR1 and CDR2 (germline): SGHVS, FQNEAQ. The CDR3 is CASSLLGIGEKLFF. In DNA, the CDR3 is TGTGCCAGCAGCTTACTCGGTATTGGAGAAAAACTGTTTTTT.

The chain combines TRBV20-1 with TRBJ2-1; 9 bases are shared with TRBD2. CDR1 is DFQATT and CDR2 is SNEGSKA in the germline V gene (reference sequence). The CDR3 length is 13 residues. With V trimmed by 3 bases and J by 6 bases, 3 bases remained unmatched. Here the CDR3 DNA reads TGCAGTGCTAGGCGGGGGGGCCTCAATGAGCAGTTCTTC. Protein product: CSARRGGLNEQFF.

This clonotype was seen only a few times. The CDR3 nucleotides are TGTGCCAGCAGGGCGACAGGGTCCTATGGCTACACCTTC. As protein: CASRATGSYGYTF. The chain carries TRBV28 and TRBJ1-2, with 7 bases fitting TRBD1. Germline trimming cut 6 bases from V and 4 bases from J; bases unmatched to any gene: 5. CDR3 size: 13 residues. From germline, CDR1 is MDHEN and CDR2 SYDVKM.

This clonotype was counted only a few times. The CDR3 here is CASSQDHDRENSPLHF. As DNA, the CDR3 is TGTGCCAGCAGCCAAGACCACGACAGGGAGAATTCACCCCTCCACTTT. This rearrangement joins TRBV4-2 to TRBJ1-6; 7 bases fit TRBD1. CDR3 length equals 16 residues. CDR1 is LGHNA, CDR2 YNFKEQ, per germline. Unmatched junction bases numbered 6, after V lost 0 bases and J lost 7 bases.

CDR3 sequence (DNA): TGTGCCAGCAGCGTACGTAACTCCTACGAGCAGTACTTC. As protein: CASSVRNSYEQYF. This chain links TRBV7-2 with TRBJ2-7; no definite D call. V lost 5 bases and J lost 0, with 8 bases in between. The CDR3 runs 13 residues. Germline values: CDR1 SGHTA, CDR2 FQGNSA.

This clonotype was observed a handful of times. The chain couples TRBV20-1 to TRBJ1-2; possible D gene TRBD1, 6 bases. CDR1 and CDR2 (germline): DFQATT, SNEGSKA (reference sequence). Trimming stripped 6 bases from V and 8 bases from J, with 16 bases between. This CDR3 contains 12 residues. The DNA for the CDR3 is TGCAGTGCCCCCGATCAGGGGTCCGGCTACACCTTC. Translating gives CSAPDQGSGYTF.

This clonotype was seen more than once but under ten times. The DNA of the CDR3 is TGTGCCAGCAGCCAAGATTGGACGGGCCAGTACTTC. Translated, it gives CASSQDWTGQYF. The chain recombines TRBV14 with TRBJ2-7; D is unresolved. CDR1 is SGHDN and CDR2 is FVKESK in the germline V gene. This CDR3 has 12 residues. The V end lost 0 bases, the J end lost 10 bases, and 10 bases lay between the germline ends. Full variable domain (missing parts from reference TRBV14 and TRBJ2-7): EAGVTQFPSHSVIEKGQTVTLRCDPISGHDNLYWYRRVMGKEIKFLLHFVKESKQDESGMPNNRFLAERTGGTYSTLKVQPAELEDSGVYFCASSQDWTGQYFGPGTRLTVT.

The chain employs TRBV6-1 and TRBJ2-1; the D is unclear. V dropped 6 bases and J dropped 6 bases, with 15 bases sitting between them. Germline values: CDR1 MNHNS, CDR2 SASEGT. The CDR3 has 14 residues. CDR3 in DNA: TGTGCCAGCAGCCCGGCACTCGCGGCCAATGAGCAGTTCTTC. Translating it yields CASSPALAANEQFF.

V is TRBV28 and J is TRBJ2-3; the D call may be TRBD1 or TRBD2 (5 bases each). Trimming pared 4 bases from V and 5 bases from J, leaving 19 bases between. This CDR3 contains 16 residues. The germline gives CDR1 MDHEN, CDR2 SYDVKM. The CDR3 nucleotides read TGTGCCAGCAGTTCACGAGGGGCGGGTACCGGAGATACGCAGTATTTT. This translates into CASSSRGAGTGDTQYF.

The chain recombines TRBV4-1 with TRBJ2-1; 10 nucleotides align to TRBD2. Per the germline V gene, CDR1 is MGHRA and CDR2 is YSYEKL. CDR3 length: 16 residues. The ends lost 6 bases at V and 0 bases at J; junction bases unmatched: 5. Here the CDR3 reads CASRRTSGSSYNEQFF. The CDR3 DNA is TGCGCCAGCAGGCGGACTAGCGGAAGCTCCTACAATGAGCAGTTCTTC.

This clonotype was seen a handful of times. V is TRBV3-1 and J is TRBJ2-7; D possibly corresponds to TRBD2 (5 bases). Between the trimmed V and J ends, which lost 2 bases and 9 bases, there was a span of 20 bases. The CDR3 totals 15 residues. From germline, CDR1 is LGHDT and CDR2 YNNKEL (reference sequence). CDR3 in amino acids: CASSQSGNPPRLQYF. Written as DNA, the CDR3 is TGTGCCAGCAGCCAAAGCGGTAACCCGCCTAGACTGCAGTACTTC.

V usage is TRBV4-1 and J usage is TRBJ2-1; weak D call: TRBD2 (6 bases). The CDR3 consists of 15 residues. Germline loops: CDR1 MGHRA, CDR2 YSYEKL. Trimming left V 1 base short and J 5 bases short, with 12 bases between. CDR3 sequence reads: CASSQATSPDNEQFF. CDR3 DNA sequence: TGCGCCAGCAGCCAAGCTACTAGCCCGGACAATGAGCAGTTCTTC.

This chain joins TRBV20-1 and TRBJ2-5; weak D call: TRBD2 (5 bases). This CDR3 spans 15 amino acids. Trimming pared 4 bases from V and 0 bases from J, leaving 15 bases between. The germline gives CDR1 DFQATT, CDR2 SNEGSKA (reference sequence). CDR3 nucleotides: TGCAGTGCTATCCCGGACTTAGTGCACCAAGAGACCCAGTACTTC. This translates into CSAIPDLVHQETQYF.

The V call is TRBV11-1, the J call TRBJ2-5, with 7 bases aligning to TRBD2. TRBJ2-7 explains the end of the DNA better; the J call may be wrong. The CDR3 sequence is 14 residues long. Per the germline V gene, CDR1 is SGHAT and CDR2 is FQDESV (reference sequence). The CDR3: CASSLESGGYEQYF. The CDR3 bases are TGTGCCAGCAGCTTGGAGTCGGGGGGCTACGAGCAGTACTTC.

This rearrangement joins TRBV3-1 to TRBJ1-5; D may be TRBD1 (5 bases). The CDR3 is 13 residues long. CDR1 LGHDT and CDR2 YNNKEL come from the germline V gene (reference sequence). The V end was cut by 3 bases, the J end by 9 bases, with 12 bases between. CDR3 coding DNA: TGTGCCAGCAGCCAGAAAGGGGCCGGGCCCCAGCATTTT. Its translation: CASSQKGAGPQHF.

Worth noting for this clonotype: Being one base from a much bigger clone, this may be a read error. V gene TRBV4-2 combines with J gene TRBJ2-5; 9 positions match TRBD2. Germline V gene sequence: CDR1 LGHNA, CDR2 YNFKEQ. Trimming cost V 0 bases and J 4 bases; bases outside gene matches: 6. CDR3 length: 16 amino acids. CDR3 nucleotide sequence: TGTGCCAGCAGCCAAGATGGGAGCGGGGGGCCAGAGACCCAGTACTTC. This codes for CASSQDGSGGPETQYF.

The CDR3 DNA sequence: TGTGCCAGCAGGTCAAGGGGAACCTACAATGAGCAGTTCTTC. Its translation is CASRSRGTYNEQFF. This rearrangement joins TRBV6-5 to TRBJ2-1; weak D call: TRBD1 (5 bases). CDR1 MNHEY and CDR2 SVGAGI come from the germline V gene. The CDR3 loop spans 14 amino acids. With 6 bases removed from V and 2 bases from J, the gap between germline ends came to 11 bases.

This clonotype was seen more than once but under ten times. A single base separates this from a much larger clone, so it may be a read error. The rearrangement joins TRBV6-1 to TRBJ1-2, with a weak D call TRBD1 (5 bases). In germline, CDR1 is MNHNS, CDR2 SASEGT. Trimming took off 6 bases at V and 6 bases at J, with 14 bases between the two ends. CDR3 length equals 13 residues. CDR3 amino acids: CASRHGRGDGYTF. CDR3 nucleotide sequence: TGTGCCAGCAGACATGGAAGGGGCGATGGCTACACCTTC.